What follows are 9 T cell receptor beta chains derived from one specimen sequenced in a study of blood T cells in healthy people across ages. The authors ran a second PCR of about 7 to 11 cycles using a sample-barcoded 5' primer and a J-beta primer mix. TCRdb reanalysed the 5' RACE reads using MiXCR and keeps one entry per CDR3 protein. The sample shows about 750,000 distinct CDR3 sequences, approximately 53% of them seen only once. Sequencing input: blood. These receptors originate from a man aged 80 or over in good health.

The chain uses TRBV20-1 and TRBJ2-4, with 14 positions matching TRBD2. Gene TRBJ2-5 matches the end of the DNA better, so the J call may be wrong. The V gene's germline CDR1 is DFQATT and CDR2 SNEGSKA (reference sequence). The CDR3 spans 16 residues. The CDR3 here is CSARGGLAGVLETQYF. The CDR3 DNA reads TGCAGTGCTAGAGGGGGACTAGCGGGAGTACTTGAGACCCAGTACTTC.

This clonotype occurred a few times. The chain employs TRBV29-1 and TRBJ2-3, with a possible D match to TRBD2 (5 bases). V shed 7 bases and J shed 2 bases, with 13 bases lying between them. This CDR3 comprises 13 residues. Germline CDR1 reads SQVTM; CDR2 reads ANQGSEA. The CDR3 reads CSARTGSTDTQYF. The DNA of the CDR3 is TGCAGCGCCCGGACTGGATCCACAGATACGCAGTATTTT.

The genes are TRBV11-2 and TRBJ1-4; the match to TRBD1 covers 7 bases. The CDR3 runs 18 residues. Germline CDR1 and CDR2: SGHAT and FQNNGV. The trim removed 6 bases at V and 1 base at J, leaving 14 bases unmatched. Here the CDR3 reads CASRQTTGAGGTNEKLFF. The CDR3 region has the DNA TGTGCCAGCAGACAAACGACGGGAGCAGGGGGAACTAATGAAAAACTGTTTTTT.

The CDR3 sequence: CASSLAFSSYNEQFF. CDR3 DNA sequence: TGTGCCAGCAGCTTAGCCTTCAGCTCCTACAATGAGCAGTTCTTC. The V call is TRBV7-2, the J call TRBJ2-1; no clear D. This CDR3 is 15 amino acids long. The germline gives CDR1 SGHTA, CDR2 FQGNSA. Trimming stripped 0 bases from V and 0 bases from J, with 6 bases between.

The chain recombines TRBV7-6 with TRBJ2-7; D gene ambiguous. V shed 1 base and J shed 6 bases, with 16 bases lying between them. CDR1 and CDR2 from the germline V gene are SGHVS and FNYEAQ. The CDR3 covers 15 residues. The CDR3 region is CASSLEPKTPFEQYF. The CDR3 DNA follows: TGTGCCAGCAGCTTAGAGCCTAAGACCCCATTCGAGCAGTACTTC.

The rearrangement joins TRBV7-2 to TRBJ2-7, with a possible D match to TRBD1 (6 bases). With 4 bases removed from V and 4 bases from J, the gap between germline ends came to 14 bases. Germline assignment: CDR1 SGHTA and CDR2 FQGNSA. This CDR3 is 14 amino acids long. For the CDR3, the DNA is TGTGCCAGCAGCTCCTGGACAGCCCCATACGAGCAGTACTTC. Translated, it gives CASSSWTAPYEQYF.

The gene calls are TRBV24-1 and TRBJ2-7; D not resolved. The CDR3 consists of 14 residues. Between the trimmed V and J ends, which lost 7 bases and 1 base, there was a span of 13 bases. Looked up from germline, CDR1 is KGHDR and CDR2 is SFDVKD. In DNA, the CDR3 is TGTGCCACCAGCCCCCGGCAGGCTTCCTACGAGCAGTACTTC. Translation: CATSPRQASYEQYF.

V usage is TRBV4-2 and J usage is TRBJ2-7; the D gene is possibly TRBD2 (6 bases). From germline, CDR1 is LGHNA and CDR2 YNFKEQ. Trimming cost V 0 bases and J 12 bases, with 15 bases left between them. The CDR3 covers 13 residues. CDR3 DNA sequence: TGTGCCAGCAGCCAAGATTCCCCCGGGACTCCGTACTTC. Translated, it gives CASSQDSPGTPYF.

Regarding this clonotype: At one of its ends the junction is not consistent with the germline gene, which may arise from a read error. The chain combines TRBV3-1 with TRBJ2-5, with 12 nucleotides matching TRBD2. The CDR3 length is 17 residues. Germline V lookup: CDR1 LGHDT, CDR2 YNNKEL (reference sequence). Here the CDR3 DNA reads TGTGCCGGCAGCCAAGGTGGGCTAGCGGGAGGGCAAGAGACCCAGTACTTC. Protein sequence: CAGSQGGLAGGQETQYF.